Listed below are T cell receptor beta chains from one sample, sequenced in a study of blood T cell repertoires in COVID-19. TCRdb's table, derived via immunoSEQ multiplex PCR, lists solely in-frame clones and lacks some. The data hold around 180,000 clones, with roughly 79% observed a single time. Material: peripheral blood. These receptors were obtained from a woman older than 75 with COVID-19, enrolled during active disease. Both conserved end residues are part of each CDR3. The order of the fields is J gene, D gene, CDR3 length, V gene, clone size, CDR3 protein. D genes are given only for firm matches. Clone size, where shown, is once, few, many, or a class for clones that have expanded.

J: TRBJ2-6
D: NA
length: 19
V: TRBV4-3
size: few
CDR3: CASSQDGQQSRSGANVLTF

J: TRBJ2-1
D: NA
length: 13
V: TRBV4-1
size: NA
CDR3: CASSQGQHNEQFF

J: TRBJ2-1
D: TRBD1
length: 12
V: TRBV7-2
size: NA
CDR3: CASSPDRARQFF

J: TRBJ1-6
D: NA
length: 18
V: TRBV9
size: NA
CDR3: CASSVEAGPSSYNSPLHF

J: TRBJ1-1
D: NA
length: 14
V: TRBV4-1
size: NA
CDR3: CASSRQQANTEAFF

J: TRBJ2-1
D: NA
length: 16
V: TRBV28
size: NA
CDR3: CASSPIGGGRDNEQFF

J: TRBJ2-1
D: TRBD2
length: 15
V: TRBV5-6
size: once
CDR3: CASSERETPYNEQFF

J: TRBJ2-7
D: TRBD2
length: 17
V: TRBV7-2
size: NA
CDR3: CASSLGGSGGAIYEQYF

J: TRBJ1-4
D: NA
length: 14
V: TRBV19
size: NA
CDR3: CASTARGVGEKLFF

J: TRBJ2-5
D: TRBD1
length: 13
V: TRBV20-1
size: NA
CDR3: CSASVSRGETQYF

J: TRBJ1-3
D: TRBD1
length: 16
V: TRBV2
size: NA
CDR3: CASSRDRGLSGNTIYF

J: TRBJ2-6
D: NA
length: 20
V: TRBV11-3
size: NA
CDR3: CASSLEYAPRGFSGANVLTF

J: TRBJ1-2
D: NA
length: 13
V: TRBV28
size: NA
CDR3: CASSLSGGLGYTF

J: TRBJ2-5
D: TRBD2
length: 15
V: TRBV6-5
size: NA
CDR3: CASTKLAGDRETQYF

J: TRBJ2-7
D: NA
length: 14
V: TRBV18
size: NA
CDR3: CASSPPPGGHEQYF

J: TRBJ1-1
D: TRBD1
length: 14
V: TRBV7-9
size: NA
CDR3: CASSPWTGRTEAFF

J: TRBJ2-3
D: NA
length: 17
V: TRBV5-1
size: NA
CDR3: CASSLEGRGSSTDTQYF

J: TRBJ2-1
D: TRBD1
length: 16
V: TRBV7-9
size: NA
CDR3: CASSETGASSYNEQFF

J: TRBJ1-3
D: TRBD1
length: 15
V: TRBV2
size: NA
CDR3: CASSKQGAQGNTIYF

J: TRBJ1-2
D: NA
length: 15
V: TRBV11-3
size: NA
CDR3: CASSLNEYQGSGYTF

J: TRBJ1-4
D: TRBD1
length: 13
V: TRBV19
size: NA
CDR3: CASRGDRSEKLFF

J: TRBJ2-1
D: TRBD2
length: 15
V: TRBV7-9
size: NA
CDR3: CASSRGGARYNEQFF

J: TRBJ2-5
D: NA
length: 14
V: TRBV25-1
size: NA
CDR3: CASSEWRGAETQYF

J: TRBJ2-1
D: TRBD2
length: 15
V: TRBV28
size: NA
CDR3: CASRLAGGSYNEQFF

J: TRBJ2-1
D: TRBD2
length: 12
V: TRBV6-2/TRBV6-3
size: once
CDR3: CASSAGLAVQFF

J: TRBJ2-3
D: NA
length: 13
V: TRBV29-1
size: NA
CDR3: CSVLTDNTDTQYF

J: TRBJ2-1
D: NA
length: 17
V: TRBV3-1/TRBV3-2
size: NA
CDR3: CASSQDGQASSYNEQFF

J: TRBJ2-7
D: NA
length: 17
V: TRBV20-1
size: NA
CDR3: CSASGGGGGASSYEQYF

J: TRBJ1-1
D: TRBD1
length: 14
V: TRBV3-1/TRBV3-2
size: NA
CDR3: CASSHRGIGTEAFF

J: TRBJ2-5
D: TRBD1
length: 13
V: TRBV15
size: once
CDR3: CATSGQGDGTQYF

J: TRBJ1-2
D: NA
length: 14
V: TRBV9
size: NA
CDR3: CASSVGHPSFGYTF

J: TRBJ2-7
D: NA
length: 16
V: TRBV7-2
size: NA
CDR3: CASSLGITGTVYEQYF

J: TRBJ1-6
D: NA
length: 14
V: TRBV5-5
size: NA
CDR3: CASSLVVGKSPLHF

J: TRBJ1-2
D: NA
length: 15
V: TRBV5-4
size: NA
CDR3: CASSLKTGLALRYTF

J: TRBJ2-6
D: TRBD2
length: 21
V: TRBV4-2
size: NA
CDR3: CASSQRGRVAGPSSGANVLTF

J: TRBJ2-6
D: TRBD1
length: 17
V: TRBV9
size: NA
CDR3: CASSVDRGVSGANVLTF

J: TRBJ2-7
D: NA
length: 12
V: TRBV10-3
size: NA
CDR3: CAINRGGYEQYF

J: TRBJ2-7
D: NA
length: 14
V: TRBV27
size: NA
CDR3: CASSPRDTSYEQYF

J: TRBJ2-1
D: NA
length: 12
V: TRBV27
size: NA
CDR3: CASSSLGSEQFF

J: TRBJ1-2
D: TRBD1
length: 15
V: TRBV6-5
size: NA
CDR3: CASSPRTGSGMGYTF

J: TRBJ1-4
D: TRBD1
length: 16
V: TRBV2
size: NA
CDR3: CASSRDSILSHEKLFF

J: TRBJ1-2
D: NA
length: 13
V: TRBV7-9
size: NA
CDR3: CASGGGDGYGYTF

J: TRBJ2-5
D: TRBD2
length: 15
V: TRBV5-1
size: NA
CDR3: CATSGGLAGEETQYF

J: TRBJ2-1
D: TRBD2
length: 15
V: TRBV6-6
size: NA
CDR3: CASTQGLLSYNEQFF

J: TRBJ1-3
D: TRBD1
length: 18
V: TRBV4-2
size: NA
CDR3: CASSQGRQGRGNRNTIYF

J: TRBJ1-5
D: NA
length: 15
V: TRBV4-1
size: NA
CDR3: CASSPLGGVGQPQHF

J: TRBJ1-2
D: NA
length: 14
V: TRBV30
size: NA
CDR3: CAWSVQGVSYGYTF

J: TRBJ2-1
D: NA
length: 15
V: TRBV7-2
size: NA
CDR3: CASSYSSASYNEQFF

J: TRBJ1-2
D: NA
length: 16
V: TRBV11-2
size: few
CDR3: CASSLTPVWQGDGYTF

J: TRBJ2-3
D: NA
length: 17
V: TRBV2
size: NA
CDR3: CASSGRAGTGGADTQYF

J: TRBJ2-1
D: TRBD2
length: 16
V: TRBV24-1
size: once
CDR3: CATSDRAGGPYNEQFF

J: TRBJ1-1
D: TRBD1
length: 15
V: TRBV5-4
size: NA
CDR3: CASSTPDRGNTEAFF

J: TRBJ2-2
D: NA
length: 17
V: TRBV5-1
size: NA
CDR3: CASSLSLAILNTGELFF

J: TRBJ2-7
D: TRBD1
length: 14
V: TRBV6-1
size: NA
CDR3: CASSETGGFAEQYF

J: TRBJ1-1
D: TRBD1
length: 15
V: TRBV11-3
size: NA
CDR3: CASSLMGATGVAAFF

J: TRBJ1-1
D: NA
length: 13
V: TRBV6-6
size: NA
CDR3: CASSYLANTEAFF

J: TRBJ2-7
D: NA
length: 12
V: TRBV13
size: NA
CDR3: CASSWTRYEQYF

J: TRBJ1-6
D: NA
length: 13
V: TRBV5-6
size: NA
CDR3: CASSREMGSPLHF

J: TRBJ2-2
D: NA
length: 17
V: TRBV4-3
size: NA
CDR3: CASSLDWRNSWGGELFF